The next 31 T cell receptor beta chains were all read from a single sample in a study of vaccination and CD4 T cells after COVID-19. These TCRs' antigens remain unknown. Sequence data for DNA of cultured CD4+ T cells were generated by the Oncomine TCR Beta short-read assay. TCRdb re-derived calls from the PCR reads in MiXCR, one entry per CDR3 protein. The sample includes 11,000 to 15,000 distinct CDR3 sequences, about 50% seen only once; the top ten take around 9.2%. Documented treatment: roughly 11-day PBMC culture with coronavirus spike peptide pools or control peptides (ViraFEST assay). The specimen was CD4+ T cells from blood, cultured in vitro, collected before SARS-CoV-2 vaccination. Receptor source: a human donor who had recovered from COVID-19.

The chain couples TRBV11-2 to TRBJ2-1, with 11 nucleotides matching TRBD2. Germline V gives CDR1 SGHAT, CDR2 FQNNGV. The CDR3 loop spans 16 amino acids. V shed 6 bases, J shed 2 bases, and the junction held 6 bases outside the gene matches. The CDR3 spells CASRPGTSGAYNEQFF. In DNA form, the CDR3 reads TGTGCCAGCAGACCCGGGACTAGCGGAGCCTACAATGAGCAGTTCTTC.

The rearrangement links TRBV15 to TRBJ1-1; D gene ambiguous. With 4 bases removed from V and 2 bases from J, the gap between germline ends came to 8 bases. CDR3 length: 13 amino acids. Per the germline V gene, CDR1 is LNHNV and CDR2 is YYDKDF (reference sequence). The CDR3 DNA reads TGTGCCACCAGCACCGCACAAAACACTGAAGCTTTCTTT. Its protein product is CATSTAQNTEAFF.

V is TRBV20-1 and J is TRBJ2-5; weak D call: TRBD2 (6 bases). The CDR3 spans 15 residues. Germline V gives CDR1 DFQATT, CDR2 SNEGSKA (reference sequence). Trimming stripped 5 bases from V and 5 bases from J, with 21 bases between. The DNA for the CDR3 is TGCAGTGCTTCAGCCCTAGCCCTACGGGGGGAGACCCAGTACTTC. This sequence encodes CSASALALRGETQYF.

This clonotype appeared once. The chain joins TRBV11-2 to TRBJ2-5; no firm D call. V was trimmed by 1 base and J by 0 bases, leaving 15 bases between them. The CDR3 is 17 amino acids. CDR1 is SGHAT and CDR2 is FQNNGV in the germline V gene. CDR3 residues: CASSLVLGALYQETQYF. CDR3 in DNA: TGTGCCAGCAGCTTAGTTCTCGGCGCCCTATACCAAGAGACCCAGTACTTC.

The J gene is TRBJ1-3, the V gene TRBV7-9; no firm D call. Germline CDR1 is SEHNR and CDR2 is FQNEAQ (reference sequence). CDR3 size: 17 residues. V dropped 2 bases and J dropped 0 bases, with 14 bases sitting between them. CDR3 nucleotides: TGTGCCAGCAGCTTACTACCAGGCCGGGGCTCTGGAAACACCATATATTTT. Translation: CASSLLPGRGSGNTIYF.

This clonotype has more than one count but fewer than ten. This CDR3 is CSALPGQGSYNEQFF. The CDR3 DNA reads as TGCAGTGCCCTACCGGGACAGGGGTCCTACAATGAGCAGTTCTTC. The chain combines TRBV20-1 with TRBJ2-1; 10 positions match TRBD1. Germline values: CDR1 DFQATT, CDR2 SNEGSKA (reference sequence). There are 15 residues in the CDR3. Trimming cost V 6 bases and J 1 base; bases outside gene matches: 6.

The chain combines TRBV20-1 with TRBJ2-1; TRBD2 matches at 10 bases. The trim removed 6 bases at V and 5 bases at J, leaving 7 bases unmatched. Per germline, CDR1 DFQATT and CDR2 SNEGSKA (reference sequence). CDR3 length: 14 amino acids. CDR3 protein: CSAPSGRVHNEQFF. For the CDR3, the DNA is TGCAGTGCCCCGAGCGGGAGGGTCCACAATGAGCAGTTCTTC.

The genes are TRBV6-2 or TRBV6-3 and TRBJ1-2, with D possibly TRBD1 on 5 matching bases. V shed 6 bases and J shed 4 bases, with 21 bases lying between them. Germline V gene lookup returns CDR1 MNHEY and CDR2 SVGEGT. This CDR3 is built from 16 residues. The CDR3 loop is CASRELTYRTGYGYTF. The CDR3 DNA follows: TGTGCCAGCAGAGAACTGACCTACAGGACGGGCTATGGCTACACCTTC.

The V and J genes are TRBV20-1 and TRBJ1-1, with D possibly matching TRBD1 (6 bases). CDR1 is DFQATT, CDR2 SNEGSKA, per germline (reference sequence). The CDR3 is 14 residues long. Deletions cut 4 bases from V and 2 bases from J, with 14 bases between. The CDR3 spells CSATSDSHNTEAFF. The CDR3 DNA reads as TGCAGTGCTACCTCGGACAGCCATAACACTGAAGCTTTCTTT.

This clonotype was observed a few times. The genes are TRBV19 and TRBJ1-1, with D uncertain. With 6 bases removed from V and 12 bases from J, the gap between germline ends came to 20 bases. Germline loops: CDR1 LNHDA, CDR2 SQIVND (reference sequence). The CDR3 loop spans 13 amino acids. CDR3 sequence: CASSREPSAETFF. CDR3 sequence (DNA): TGTGCCAGTAGCCGGGAGCCATCAGCGGAGACTTTCTTT.

The V and J genes are TRBV7-6 and TRBJ2-2, with D hard to call. The germline V gene has CDR1 SGHVS and CDR2 FNYEAQ. CDR3 length equals 13 residues. Trimming took off 5 bases at V and 2 bases at J, with 6 bases between the two ends. DNA of the CDR3: TGTGCCAGCAGCCGAGACAACACCGGGGAGCTGTTTTTT. Protein sequence: CASSRDNTGELFF.

Notes on this clonotype: Without the conserved terminal phenylalanine or tryptophan, this CDR3 likely stems from a read error. This chain uses TRBV19 with TRBJ2-7; D is perhaps TRBD1 (6 bases). The CDR3 length is 14 residues. The germline V and J ends were trimmed by 7 bases and 0 bases, with 13 bases remaining between them. Germline loops: CDR1 LNHDA, CDR2 SQIVND (reference sequence). CDR3 in DNA: TGTGCCAGTAAGACCGGGACAAACTCCTACGAGCAGTACCTC. Its translation is CASKTGTNSYEQYL.

V and J are TRBV7-3 and TRBJ1-1, with D maybe TRBD1 (5 bases). V dropped 0 bases and J dropped 1 base, with 9 bases sitting between them. The CDR3 extends over 15 amino acids. Germline-derived CDR1 and CDR2 are SGHTA and FQGTGA. The CDR3 spells CASSLTAGGNTEAFF. DNA of the CDR3: TGTGCCAGCAGCTTAACGGCGGGGGGGAACACTGAAGCTTTCTTT.

V is TRBV5-8 and J is TRBJ2-5; 12 nucleotides match TRBD2. Looked up from germline, CDR1 is SGHTS and CDR2 is YDEGEE. V trimming: 2 bases; J trimming: 4 bases; junction bases outside the gene matches: 3. There are 15 residues in the CDR3. For the CDR3, the DNA is TGTGCCAGCAGCTTCCGGGGACTAGCGGGAGAGACCCAGTACTTC. This translates into CASSFRGLAGETQYF.

Within the sample, this clonotype is medium-sized. The gene calls are TRBV6-1 and TRBJ1-2; weak D call: TRBD1 (5 bases). V dropped 6 bases and J dropped 8 bases, with 13 bases sitting between them. The CDR3 sequence is 12 residues long. The V gene's germline CDR1 is MNHNS and CDR2 SASEGT. This CDR3 is CASRGGYIGYTF. The CDR3 coding sequence is TGTGCCAGCAGGGGGGGGTACATCGGCTACACCTTC.

The chain joins TRBV29-1 to TRBJ1-2; 7 nucleotides match TRBD1. Germline V gene lookup returns CDR1 SQVTM and CDR2 ANQGSEA. V was clipped by 2 bases and J by 6 bases; unmatched bases: 6. The CDR3 has 13 amino acids. CDR3 DNA: TGCAGCGTTGAAAGGGGGCTGAGTAATGGCTACACCTTC. Protein product: CSVERGLSNGYTF. Full variable domain (missing parts from reference TRBV29-1 and TRBJ1-2): SAVISQKPSRDICQRGTSLTIQCQVDSQVTMMFWYRQQPGQSLTLIATANQGSEATYESGFVIDKFPISRPNLTFSTLTVSNMSPEDSSIYLCSVERGLSNGYTFGSGTRLTVV.

This clonotype is large. The chain employs TRBV6-1 and TRBJ2-7; D is possibly TRBD2 (6 bases). Trimming removed 6 bases at V and 0 bases at J, with 24 bases between. Germline V lookup: CDR1 MNHNS, CDR2 SASEGT. The CDR3 totals 18 residues. The chain's CDR3 is CASSPSLENLGGSYEQYF. DNA for the CDR3: TGTGCCAGCAGCCCTTCCCTGGAGAACCTCGGGGGCTCCTACGAGCAGTACTTC.

The rearrangement joins TRBV6-5 to TRBJ1-1; D gene ambiguous. Trimming removed 4 bases at V and 1 base at J, with 7 bases between. Looked up from germline, CDR1 is MNHEY and CDR2 is SVGAGI. This CDR3 region has 13 residues. This chain's CDR3 is CASSSLTNTEAFF. The CDR3, as DNA: TGTGCCAGCAGTTCCTTAACGAACACTGAAGCTTTCTTT.

The rearrangement joins TRBV12-3 or TRBV12-4 to TRBJ1-2, with 7 bases fitting TRBD1. The CDR3 totals 14 residues. V shed 3 bases and J 4 bases; nucleotides not matched to a gene: 5. This CDR3 reads CASSLETGPYGYTF. In nucleotides, the CDR3 is TGTGCCAGCAGTTTGGAGACAGGGCCCTATGGCTACACCTTC.

This clonotype was seen a few times. CDR3 region: CATSDYRGPGELFF. The CDR3, as DNA: TGTGCCACCAGTGATTACAGGGGGCCCGGGGAGCTGTTTTTT. J is TRBJ2-2 and V is TRBV24-1; TRBD1 aligns across 9 bases. Germline lookup yields CDR1 KGHDR and CDR2 SFDVKD. V trimming: 2 bases; J trimming: 6 bases; junction bases outside the gene matches: 0. CDR3 size: 14 residues.

The chain couples TRBV7-2 to TRBJ1-4; D unclear. Trimming cost V 1 base and J 0 bases, with 12 bases left between them. CDR1 is SGHTA, CDR2 FQGNSA, per germline. The CDR3 runs to 17 residues. This CDR3 is CASSLGLGSATNEKLFF. The CDR3 region has the DNA TGTGCCAGCAGCTTAGGGCTGGGGAGCGCAACTAATGAAAAACTGTTTTTT.

V usage is TRBV2 and J usage is TRBJ2-7, with 7 bases lining up with TRBD1. This CDR3 is built from 13 residues. The germline V gene encodes CDR1 SNHLY and CDR2 FYNNEI. After removal of 6 bases from V and 1 base from J, the junction contained 3 bases not matched to a gene. CDR3 sequence: CASRRTGSYEQYF. CDR3 in DNA: TGTGCCAGCAGGCGGACAGGATCCTACGAGCAGTACTTC.

The chain links TRBV15 to TRBJ2-7; D is perhaps TRBD1 (6 bases). Trimming took off 2 bases at V and 3 bases at J, with 8 bases between the two ends. Germline values: CDR1 LNHNV, CDR2 YYDKDF (reference sequence). The CDR3 is 13 amino acids. CDR3 loop: CATSRLGGYEQYF. CDR3 bases: TGTGCCACCAGCAGATTAGGGGGCTACGAGCAGTACTTC.

This clonotype occurred a few times. The gene calls are TRBV14 and TRBJ2-5, with a possible D match to TRBD1 (6 bases). V lost 1 base and J 4 bases, leaving 13 bases between the germline ends. The CDR3 runs 15 residues. Per germline, CDR1 SGHDN and CDR2 FVKESK. The CDR3, as DNA: TGTGCCAGCAGCCAAGTCAGGGGTTACGGAGAGACCCAGTACTTC. Its protein product is CASSQVRGYGETQYF.

This chain joins TRBV19 and TRBJ1-2; D perhaps matches TRBD1 (5 bases). The V gene's germline CDR1 is LNHDA and CDR2 SQIVND (reference sequence). The V end was cut by 6 bases, the J end by 8 bases, with 19 bases between. There are 14 residues in the CDR3. The CDR3, as DNA: TGTGCCAGTAGCTTTTCCAGGGATCTGAGGGGCTACACCTTC. Translated: CASSFSRDLRGYTF.

The chain links TRBV5-4 to TRBJ2-1; possibly TRBD1 for D (6 bases). The CDR3 has 12 residues. With 4 bases removed from V and 6 bases from J, the gap between germline ends came to 8 bases. Germline assignment: CDR1 SGHNT and CDR2 YYREEE (reference sequence). CDR3 DNA sequence: TGTGCCAGCAGCCCACAGGGCAATGAGCAGTTCTTC. Its protein product is CASSPQGNEQFF.

This clonotype was recorded only once. The chain joins TRBV7-2 to TRBJ2-2, with a weak D call TRBD2 (5 bases). The V end lost 1 base, the J end lost 6 bases, and 9 bases lay between the germline ends. The germline V gene encodes CDR1 SGHTA and CDR2 FQGNSA. The CDR3 has 14 residues. The CDR3 protein is CASSLVATAGELFF. CDR3 nucleotides: TGTGCCAGCAGCTTAGTAGCGACCGCCGGGGAGCTGTTTTTT.

This clonotype was picked up a small number of times. This chain links TRBV7-9 with TRBJ2-7, with D possibly matching TRBD1 (6 bases). This CDR3 region has 16 residues. Between the trimmed V and J ends, which lost 1 base and 3 bases, there was a span of 16 bases. Germline V CDR1 and CDR2: SEHNR, FQNEAQ (reference sequence). In nucleotides, the CDR3 is TGTGCCAGCAGCTTAGGCCTGCAGGGGCGAGGCTACGAGCAGTACTTC. This encodes CASSLGLQGRGYEQYF.

This clonotype has only one observation. The chain links TRBV19 to TRBJ1-2, with 8 bases that match TRBD1. Germline lookup yields CDR1 LNHDA and CDR2 SQIVND (reference sequence). Trimming removed 7 bases from V and 4 bases from J; junction bases left unmatched: 14. The CDR3 spans 16 residues. CDR3 sequence (DNA): TGTGCCAGTACCGTTACCGTCACGGGACAGGTCTATGGCTACACCTTC. It specifies CASTVTVTGQVYGYTF.

The chain links TRBV27 to TRBJ1-3, with D hard to call. Trimming cost V 4 bases and J 2 bases, with 18 bases left between them. The CDR3 has 17 residues. Looked up from germline, CDR1 is MNHEY and CDR2 is SMNVEV (reference sequence). CDR3 loop: CASSYSGGPFAGNTIYF. In DNA form, the CDR3 reads TGTGCCAGCAGTTACTCGGGCGGTCCGTTTGCTGGAAACACCATATATTTT.

CDR3 bases: TGTGCCAGCGGAGGCGAAAGCTCCTATAATTCACCCCTCCACTTT. Protein: CASGGESSYNSPLHF. The rearrangement uses TRBV6-1 and TRBJ1-6; no clear D gene. V was trimmed by 8 bases and J by 0 bases, leaving 11 bases between them. This CDR3 is built from 15 residues. The V gene's germline CDR1 is MNHNS and CDR2 SASEGT.